This T cell receptor (beta chain) was recovered during a study of blood T cell repertoires in COVID-19. Repertoires were generated with immunoSEQ multiplex PCR, while TCRdb's copy carries only in-frame clones and drops some. The table lists under 250,000 clones, around 80% of them singletons. The sequenced sample was peripheral blood. The TCR sequence derives from a man in his forties with acute or convalescent COVID-19.

The DNA of the CDR3 is TGTGCCAGCAGCCGAATGACTAGCGGCGGTGAGCAGTTCTTC. This gives the protein CASSRMTSGGEQFF. The V and J genes are TRBV4-2 and TRBJ2-1, with 9 bases fitting TRBD2. After removal of 4 bases from V and 9 bases from J, the junction contained 7 bases not matched to a gene. Germline loops: CDR1 LGHNA, CDR2 YNFKEQ. The CDR3 loop spans 14 amino acids.